One sample yielded the 29 T cell receptor beta chains listed below, sequenced in a study of PD-L1 blockade in urothelial cancer. TCRdb keeps only in-frame clones here, not all; method: immunoSEQ multiplex PCR. The top ten hold 3% to 4% of the sample, which has under 60,000 clones, about 86% seen once. Time point denoted: pretreatment peripheral blood. Sequenced here: PBMCs, sampled around atezolizumab (anti-PD-L1) treatment. Every receptor here comes from a man in his 70s with urothelial cancer.

This clone has only one observation. This rearrangement joins TRBV29-1 to TRBJ1-2; 10 bases match TRBD1. With V trimmed by 5 bases and J by 8 bases, 5 bases remained unmatched. Germline loops: CDR1 SQVTM, CDR2 ANQGSEA. The CDR3 covers 12 residues. CDR3 coding DNA: TGCAGCGTTCGACAGGGGGCGGGAGGCTACACCTTC. This sequence encodes CSVRQGAGGYTF.

The chain couples TRBV18 to TRBJ2-1; 10 bases match TRBD1. The V and J ends lost 4 bases and 5 bases, in that order; junction bases with no gene match: 8. The CDR3 contains 16 residues. CDR1 and CDR2 from the germline V gene are KGHSH and LQKENI. CDR3 protein: CASSHRGTGVDNEQFF. In nucleotides, the CDR3 is TGTGCCAGCTCACATCGAGGGACAGGGGTGGACAATGAGCAGTTCTTC.

The chain is built from TRBV30 and TRBJ1-4, with TRBD1 matching over 7 bases. The CDR3 sequence is 15 residues long. In germline, CDR1 is GTSNPN, CDR2 SVGIG (reference sequence). V shed 5 bases and J 7 bases; nucleotides not matched to a gene: 13. The CDR3 region is CAWGNQGQSGEKLFF. For the CDR3, the DNA is TGTGCCTGGGGAAATCAGGGACAGTCAGGTGAAAAACTGTTTTTT.

This rearrangement joins TRBV6-1 to TRBJ1-2; no firm D call. Deletions cut 1 base from V and 6 bases from J, with 12 bases between. The CDR3 spans 14 residues. Looked up from germline, CDR1 is MNHNS and CDR2 is SASEGT. The CDR3 DNA reads TGTGCCAGCAGTGAAGGTCAGGTTGGCCATGGCTACACCTTC. This encodes CASSEGQVGHGYTF.

The chain carries TRBV28 and TRBJ1-4; D is unresolved. The CDR3 is 14 residues long. The germline V and J ends were trimmed by 4 bases and 0 bases, with 6 bases remaining between them. Germline assignment: CDR1 MDHEN and CDR2 SYDVKM. CDR3 protein: CASSYRTTNEKLFF. The CDR3 DNA follows: TGTGCCAGCAGTTACAGAACAACTAATGAAAAACTGTTTTTT.

This clone was seen just once. This chain connects TRBV2 to TRBJ1-6; D perhaps matches TRBD1 (5 bases). The CDR3 contains 13 residues. V lost 6 bases, J lost 11 bases, and 14 bases lay in between. Germline assignment: CDR1 SNHLY and CDR2 FYNNEI. The CDR3 coding sequence is TGTGCCAGCAGCCAAGAAGGGGCCGCACCCCTCCACTTT. Its translation: CASSQEGAAPLHF.

This sequence joins TRBV5-5 and TRBJ1-1; 8 nucleotides align to TRBD1. V was clipped by 4 bases and J by 4 bases; unmatched bases: 9. Per the germline V gene, CDR1 is SGHKS and CDR2 is YYEKEE (reference sequence). The CDR3 loop spans 15 amino acids. The CDR3 sequence is CASSVDRAFGTEAFF. The DNA for the CDR3 is TGTGCCAGCAGCGTGGACAGGGCTTTTGGCACTGAAGCTTTCTTT.

This sequence joins TRBV6-5 and TRBJ2-7; D may be TRBD1 (5 bases). Germline V gene lookup returns CDR1 MNHEY and CDR2 SVGAGI. CDR3 length: 14 residues. V was pared by 2 bases and J by 3 bases, with 11 bases between. In nucleotides, the CDR3 is TGTGCCAGCAGTTACCAGGGATCGGTCTACGAGCAGTACTTC. Protein: CASSYQGSVYEQYF.

Points on this clone: An end of the junction does not agree with germline; a read error may underlie this. The genes are TRBV2 and TRBJ2-7, with 8 bases aligning to TRBD1. This CDR3 has 14 amino acids. Germline-derived CDR1 and CDR2 are SNHLY and FYNNEI. CDR3: CASTGQGSSHEQYF. CDR3 DNA: TGTGCCAGCACCGGACAGGGAAGCTCCCACGAGCAGTACTTC.

Here the CDR3 DNA reads TGTGCCAGCTCACCAGGACAGTCCAACGGCTACACCTTC. Translated: CASSPGQSNGYTF. The J gene is TRBJ1-2, the V gene TRBV18; possible D gene TRBD1, 6 bases. CDR1 and CDR2 (germline): KGHSH, LQKENI. Trimming left V 2 bases short and J 8 bases short, with 12 bases between. The CDR3 contains 13 residues.

The chain combines TRBV4-2 with TRBJ2-2; D gene unclear. Germline V lookup: CDR1 LGHNA, CDR2 YNFKEQ. V lost 0 bases and J lost 0, with 11 bases in between. This CDR3 has 17 residues. CDR3 DNA: TGTGCCAGCAGCCAAGAAAACCGGTTCGCGAACACCGGGGAGCTGTTTTTT. Translated, it gives CASSQENRFANTGELFF.

J is TRBJ2-5 and V is TRBV7-2; the D gene is possibly TRBD1 (6 bases). The CDR3 has 14 residues. V shed 5 bases and J shed 5 bases, with 15 bases lying between them. The germline V gene encodes CDR1 SGHTA and CDR2 FQGNSA. As DNA, the CDR3 is TGTGCCAGCAGCCCCCTTGGGGGCAGGGAGACCCAGTACTTC. Its translation: CASSPLGGRETQYF.

The J gene is TRBJ2-1, the V gene TRBV6-4; D possibly corresponds to TRBD1 (6 bases). The CDR3 runs 13 residues. The ends were cut back, 6 bases at V and 4 bases at J, with 10 bases in the middle. Germline V gene sequence: CDR1 MRHNA, CDR2 SNTAGT. The DNA of the CDR3 is TGTGCCAGCAGCGAGGACAGTTACAATGAGCAGTTCTTC. Its protein product is CASSEDSYNEQFF.

The rearrangement links TRBV28 to TRBJ2-7, with TRBD2 matching 8 bases. Germline V lookup: CDR1 MDHEN, CDR2 SYDVKM. This CDR3 comprises 13 residues. The CDR3 region has the DNA TGTGCAGTCACCGGGACTAGCTCCTACGAGCAGTACTTC. Amino acid sequence: CAVTGTSSYEQYF.

This clone has only one observation. The chain links TRBV18 to TRBJ2-7; 8 bases agree with TRBD1. Trimming took 2 bases from V and 3 from J; bases not matched to a gene: 6. Germline V gene data show CDR1 as KGHSH and CDR2 as LQKENI. This CDR3 is 15 amino acids long. This chain's CDR3 is CASSPTGGTLYEQYF. CDR3 in DNA: TGTGCCAGCTCACCAACAGGGGGAACTCTCTACGAGCAGTACTTC. Complete variable domain (other parts from reference TRBV18 and TRBJ2-7): NAGVMQNPRHLVRRRGQEARLRCSPMKGHSHVYWYRQLPEEGLKFMVYLQKENIIDESGMPKERFSAEFPKEGPSILRIQQVVRGDSAAYFCASSPTGGTLYEQYFGPGTRLTVT.

The rearrangement joins TRBV28 to TRBJ1-5; the D gene is possibly TRBD1 (6 bases). V lost 6 bases and J lost 0, with 18 bases in between. Germline CDR1 MDHEN, CDR2 SYDVKM. This CDR3 spans 17 amino acids. The CDR3 DNA reads as TGTGCCAGCAGCACGATCCGGGGGGCTAATAGCAATCAGCCCCAGCATTTT. As protein: CASSTIRGANSNQPQHF.

The CDR3 DNA reads TGTGCCAGCAGCTTCGGGGGGACTGAAGCTTTCTTT. It specifies CASSFGGTEAFF. The V gene is TRBV5-6, the J gene TRBJ1-1; possible D gene TRBD1, 5 bases. V was trimmed by 2 bases and J by 5 bases, leaving 7 bases between them. The CDR3 contains 12 residues. Germline CDR1 reads SGHDT; CDR2 reads YYEEEE.

The chain links TRBV11-2 to TRBJ2-7; the match to TRBD1 covers 9 bases. Germline CDR1 reads SGHAT; CDR2 reads FQNNGV. This CDR3 region has 12 residues. Losses at the gene ends were 4 bases for V and 10 bases for J; bases not matched to a gene: 5. CDR3 in amino acids: CASSSGTGIQYF. CDR3 nucleotides: TGTGCCAGCAGCTCCGGGACAGGGATACAGTACTTC.

This clone was found a few times. The V gene is TRBV29-1, the J gene TRBJ2-2, with 8 bases fitting TRBD1. The CDR3 has 13 amino acids. J lost 4 bases, V lost 6 bases, and 4 bases had no gene match. Germline V lookup: CDR1 SQVTM, CDR2 ANQGSEA. The CDR3, as DNA: TGCAGCGTCGGACAGGGTATCACCGGGGAGCTGTTTTTT. Its protein product is CSVGQGITGELFF.

The rearrangement uses TRBV4-1 and TRBJ2-2; 8 bases align to TRBD1. The CDR3 contains 15 residues. Germline V gene lookup returns CDR1 MGHRA and CDR2 YSYEKL. The ends lost 5 bases at V and 5 bases at J; junction bases unmatched: 7. CDR3 DNA: TGCGCCAGCAGCTCACAACAGGGGGTTACCGGGGAGCTGTTTTTT. Translated: CASSSQQGVTGELFF.

The CDR3 DNA sequence: TGTGCCAGCAGAAAGCCACTTATAAGGACAGGGGGGGCCGGACGCTATGGCTACACCTTC. Its translation: CASRKPLIRTGGAGRYGYTF. The J gene is TRBJ1-2, the V gene TRBV28, with 10 nucleotides matching TRBD1. With V trimmed by 6 bases and J by 4 bases, 23 bases remained unmatched. There are 20 residues in the CDR3. From germline, CDR1 is MDHEN and CDR2 SYDVKM.

The chain has TRBV5-1 and TRBJ2-2; 10 bases fit TRBD1. The germline V gene encodes CDR1 SGHRS and CDR2 YFSETQ. The CDR3 has 15 residues. Germline trimming cut 3 bases from V and 5 bases from J; bases unmatched to any gene: 4. CDR3 sequence (DNA): TGCGCCAGCAGCTCCCGGACAGGGGGGACCGGGGAGCTGTTTTTT. Its translation is CASSSRTGGTGELFF.

As DNA, the CDR3 is TGCAGCGTGACAAGCGGGAGATACACCGGGGAGCTGTTTTTT. Translation: CSVTSGRYTGELFF. V and J are TRBV29-1 and TRBJ2-2; 8 bases are a match to TRBD2. The CDR3 loop spans 14 amino acids. J gave up 3 bases and V 6 bases, and 6 bases lay outside the gene matches. Germline CDR1 SQVTM, CDR2 ANQGSEA.

V and J are TRBV4-3 and TRBJ1-2; D gene uncertain. Germline V lookup: CDR1 LGHNA, CDR2 YSLEER. Trimming removed 4 bases at V and 8 bases at J, with 11 bases between. The CDR3 covers 12 residues. In DNA form, the CDR3 reads TGCGCCAGCAGCCCCGACGTGGGCGGCTACACCTTC. Encoded protein: CASSPDVGGYTF.

This clone was observed a single time. J is TRBJ2-5 and V is TRBV25-1; possibly TRBD1 for D (6 bases). Trimming removed 11 bases at V and 4 bases at J, with 14 bases between. Germline values: CDR1 MGHDK, CDR2 SYGVNS. The CDR3 sequence is 12 residues long. CDR3: CAGATGGETQYF. The CDR3 region has the DNA TGTGCCGGCGCGACAGGAGGAGAGACCCAGTACTTC. The full variable domain, completed using reference TRBV25-1 and TRBJ2-5, is EADIYQTPRYLVIGTGKKITLECSQTMGHDKMYWYQQDPGMELHLIHYSYGVNSTEKGDLSSESTVSRIRTEHFPLTLESARPSHTSQYLCAGATGGETQYFGPGTRLLVL.

A single count supports this clone. The chain recombines TRBV19 with TRBJ1-2, with D uncertain. Trimming took 5 bases from V and 0 from J, leaving 10 bases between them. The CDR3 loop spans 14 amino acids. CDR1 is LNHDA, CDR2 SQIVND, per germline (reference sequence). CDR3 amino acids: CASSSGVPNYGYTF. The DNA of the CDR3 is TGTGCCAGTAGTTCCGGAGTTCCTAACTATGGCTACACCTTC.

The chain combines TRBV27 with TRBJ2-7; D is undetermined. This CDR3 contains 15 residues. Germline assignment: CDR1 MNHEY and CDR2 SMNVEV (reference sequence). V shed 2 bases and J shed 1 base, with 12 bases lying between them. CDR3 residues: CASSLGPPFSYEQYF. The DNA for the CDR3 is TGTGCCAGCAGTTTAGGCCCACCATTTTCCTACGAGCAGTACTTC.

V is TRBV14 and J is TRBJ1-1, with D hard to call. Germline assignment: CDR1 SGHDN and CDR2 FVKESK. Trimming pared 4 bases from V and 0 bases from J, leaving 12 bases between. The CDR3 runs 15 residues. This chain's CDR3 is CASSLPTSMNTEAFF. In DNA, the CDR3 is TGTGCCAGCAGCCTCCCGACATCGATGAACACTGAAGCTTTCTTT.

The J gene is TRBJ1-4, the V gene TRBV7-9, with 8 nucleotides matching TRBD1. CDR1 is SEHNR and CDR2 is FQNEAQ in the germline V gene (reference sequence). CDR3 length: 15 amino acids. Trimming cost V 2 bases and J 5 bases; bases outside gene matches: 4. The DNA of the CDR3 is TGTGCCAGCAGCTTACAGGGGGCTCCGAATGAAAAACTGTTTTTT. Translated, it gives CASSLQGAPNEKLFF.